This TCR beta chain was found in a study of ipilimumab plus nivolumab after autologous stem cell transplantation. Study-level information: Typical patient got about 5 ipilimumab doses and seven to nine nivolumab doses (median).

The repertoire was sequenced with immunoSEQ multiplex PCR; TCRdb's copy has only in-frame clones and lacks some. The table has some 17,000 clones, approximately 80% seen once; the top ten hold 10% to 13%. The CDR3 extends over 16 amino acids. Deletions cut 2 bases from V and 0 bases from J, with 11 bases between. Germline loops: CDR1 SGHAT, CDR2 FQDESV (reference sequence). Sample: PBMCs, taken in a trial of ipilimumab plus nivolumab as post-transplant consolidation. The chain has TRBV11-1 and TRBJ2-1; D gene uncertain. The TCR sequence derives from a male donor with diffuse large B-cell lymphoma. The chain's CDR3 is CASSLSILRSYNEQFF. CDR3 coding DNA: TGTGCCAGCAGCTTAAGTATCCTACGCTCCTACAATGAGCAGTTCTTC. Combining the CDR3 with reference TRBV11-1 and TRBJ2-1 gives the whole variable domain EAEVAQSPRYKITEKSQAVAFWCDPISGHATLYWYRQILGQGPELLVQFQDESVVDDSQLPKDRFSAERLKGVDSTLKIQPAELGDSAMYLCASSLSILRSYNEQFFGPGTRLTVL.